This T cell receptor beta chain is drawn from a study of vaccination and CD4 T cells after COVID-19. Notes on this clonotype: Its target is not known.

Sequencing of the DNA from cultured CD4+ T cells was carried out with the Oncomine TCR Beta short-read assay. TCRdb fed the PCR reads into MiXCR, producing one record per CDR3 protein. The data contain about 23,000 distinct CDR3 sequences, 40% to 50% of them seen just once; the ten biggest clones take up about 19%. Specified treatment: 10-day PBMC culture with coronavirus spike peptide pools or control peptides (ViraFEST assay). The starting material was CD4+ T cells from blood, cultured in vitro, obtained before SARS-CoV-2 vaccination. The sequence derives from a human donor who received a COVID-19 vaccine.

CDR3 amino acids: CASSLGLITDTQYF. Written as DNA, the CDR3 is TGTGCCAGCAGCTTAGGACTAATTACAGATACGCAGTATTTT. The genes are TRBV11-2 and TRBJ2-3; TRBD2 might be the D (5 bases). Trimming removed 1 base at V and 3 bases at J, with 8 bases between. Per the germline V gene, CDR1 is SGHAT and CDR2 is FQNNGV. The CDR3 runs to 14 residues.